This TCR beta chain derives from a study of T cell responses to AZD1222 COVID-19 vaccine. Study-wide findings and caveats: Donors were chiefly white British, with a greater number of females, and clonal diversity was perhaps underestimated. The breadth and depth of Spike-specific TCRs increased once two AZD1222 doses had been given.

Regarding this clone: Its matching antigen is unknown.

Germline assignment: CDR1 DFQATT and CDR2 SNEGSKA (reference sequence). The CDR3 length is 13 residues. V was pared by 3 bases and J by 9 bases, with 15 bases between. TCRdb keeps only in-frame clones here, not all; method: immunoSEQ multiplex PCR. The sample includes over 85,000 clones, around 82% of them seen just once. The origin of this receptor is an adult in good health. This chain uses TRBV20-1 with TRBJ2-1, with no clear D. The sequences come from peripheral blood, collected on day 0 of AZD1222 vaccination. The DNA of the CDR3 is TGCAGTGCTAGTATAGGGCGTCTTGGTGAGCAGTTCTTC. This gives the protein CSASIGRLGEQFF.